This T cell receptor beta chain came from a study of early T cells in non-severe SARS-CoV-2 infection. Study-wide context: Sequenced material consisted of bulk RNA (from unsorted whole blood), and chains were unpaired. Study results and caveats: The VDJdb matching leaned toward anti-spike CD8 responses and overlooked private and CD4 specificities.

As regards this clonotype: Antigen specificity is unknown.

V shed 5 bases and J shed 2 bases, with 10 bases lying between them. Looked up from germline, CDR1 is LNHDA and CDR2 is SQIVND (reference sequence). The CDR3 consists of 14 residues. In the library, individual cDNA molecules carried attached unique molecular identifiers. MiXCR was run by TCRdb on the 5' RACE reads, yielding one entry per CDR3 protein. The sample holds more than 55,000 distinct CDR3 sequences, around an eighth seen once. The source is an adult who was a healthcare worker with PCR-confirmed SARS-CoV-2 infection or an uninfected control (not recorded which). The chain combines TRBV19 with TRBJ1-5; TRBD1 is a possible D gene (5 bases). What was sequenced was whole blood. CDR3 in amino acids: CASSYTTGNQPQHF. DNA of the CDR3: TGTGCCAGTAGTTATACGACAGGCAATCAGCCCCAGCATTTT.